This T cell receptor beta chain was retrieved from a study of CD8+CD57+ T cells in acquired aplastic anemia. Study context: DNA from sorted CD4+ and CD8+ cells averaged approximately 2.9 ug.

Those patients picked for sequencing had displayed CD8+CD57+ cell expansion on flow cytometry. Patients uniformly had severe acquired aplastic anemia. Patient blood was sampled before any therapy had been received. Both TCR beta VDJ combination and CDR3 sequence profiling were carried out. Genomic DNA was the template for this profiling. TCRdb processed the reads anew with MiXCR; each CDR3 protein has one entry. This repertoire shows a few hundred thousand distinct CDR3 sequences, less than 85% found once; its top ten account for over 35%. V dropped 5 bases and J dropped 4 bases, with 17 bases sitting between them. The CDR3 sequence is 15 residues long. The germline V gene encodes CDR1 SNHLY and CDR2 FYNNEI.

The sample taken for sequencing was sorted CD4+, CD8+, or CD8+CD57+ T cells (not recorded which) from PBMCs. The rearrangement links TRBV2 to TRBJ1-2, with D perhaps matching TRBD1 (5 bases). The sequence was collected from a human donor with aplastic anemia. DNA of the CDR3: TGTGCCAGCAGTCTCGACAGCATAGCCTCCTATGGCTACACCTTC. Amino acids: CASSLDSIASYGYTF.